One and the same sample provided the 5 T cell receptor beta chains below, sequenced in a study of cytotoxic CD8 clonotypes in ibrutinib-treated CLL. Only in-frame clones appear in the TCRdb table, and some are missing; sequencing was by immunoSEQ multiplex PCR. The sample has more than 85,000 clones; approximately 71% are singletons. Sequencing used PBMCs, obtained after 24 months of ibrutinib treatment. The receptor set was obtained from a human donor with chronic lymphocytic leukemia.

The chain has TRBV4-1 and TRBJ2-3; 7 nucleotides align to TRBD2. The CDR3 contains 16 residues. With 4 bases clipped from V and 1 base from J, the junction kept 8 bases outside the gene matches. Germline V lookup: CDR1 MGHRA, CDR2 YSYEKL. The CDR3 nucleotides read TGCGCCAGCAGCCCAGAGAAGCTAGCGGGCACAGATACGCAGTATTTT. It encodes CASSPEKLAGTDTQYF.

In DNA, the CDR3 is TGTGCCAGCAATCCGGGACAGGCGACCGGGGAGCTGTTTTTT. Translating gives CASNPGQATGELFF. The genes are TRBV2 and TRBJ2-2, with 8 bases lining up with TRBD1. Germline CDR1 SNHLY, CDR2 FYNNEI. This CDR3 is 14 amino acids long. With 7 bases clipped from V and 5 bases from J, the junction kept 6 bases outside the gene matches.

J is TRBJ2-7 and V is TRBV19; the D gene is possibly TRBD1 (5 bases). This CDR3 region has 15 residues. Germline CDR1 is LNHDA and CDR2 is SQIVND (reference sequence). Trimming removed 4 bases from V and 0 bases from J, with 13 bases in between. The CDR3 loop is CASSKLPDTSYEQYF. The CDR3 DNA sequence: TGTGCCAGTAGTAAGTTGCCGGACACCTCCTACGAGCAGTACTTC.

The chain has TRBV5-6 and TRBJ2-7; D possibly corresponds to TRBD1 (6 bases). Trimming stripped 7 bases from V and 4 bases from J, with 30 bases between. The CDR3 sequence is 18 residues long. Germline values: CDR1 SGHDT, CDR2 YYEEEE. In DNA, the CDR3 is TGTGCCAGCTTCCCGGGACAACCCTTACTTCGCCTACGTTACGAGCAGTACTTC. It is translated as CASFPGQPLLRLRYEQYF.

The chain is built from TRBV7-3 and TRBJ2-2, with TRBD2 as a possible D gene (5 bases). Germline CDR1 SGHTA, CDR2 FQGTGA. The CDR3 length is 15 residues. V lost 2 bases and J 3 bases, leaving 10 bases between the germline ends. The DNA of the CDR3 is TGTGCCAGCAGCTTACCTCAAGCGGACACCGGGGAGCTGTTTTTT. This encodes CASSLPQADTGELFF. Full variable domain (missing parts from reference TRBV7-3 and TRBJ2-2): GAGVSQTPSNKVTEKGKYVELRCDPISGHTALYWYRQSLGQGPEFLIYFQGTGAADDSGLPNDRFFAVRPEGSVSTLKIQRTERGDSAVYLCASSLPQADTGELFFGEGSRLTVL.